This TCR beta chain was recorded in a study of CD8+ T cells in alopecia areata. This CDR3 comprises 15 residues. Trimming cost V 1 base and J 6 bases; bases outside gene matches: 7. Germline V gene data show CDR1 as MGHRA and CDR2 as YSYEKL. Following RNA extraction, reverse transcription yielded cDNA that acted as the sequencing template. Only in-frame clones appear in the TCRdb table, and some are missing; sequencing was by immunoSEQ multiplex PCR. This table has about 180,000 clones, roughly 65% appearing once. The receptor comes from a human donor with alopecia areata. Sequencing used CD4+ T cells sorted from blood, obtained at week 0. The V call is TRBV4-1, the J call TRBJ1-2; 8 nucleotides agree with TRBD1. The CDR3 coding sequence is TGCGCCAGCAGCCAAGGCGGACAGGGTAATCATGGCTACACCTTC. Translation gives CASSQGGQGNHGYTF.